Shown below are 24 T cell receptor beta chains from a single sample sequenced in a study of blood T cells in healthy people across ages. Then a second PCR, running roughly 7 to 12 cycles, was carried out with a sample-barcoded 5' primer and a J-beta primer mix. From the 5' RACE reads, TCRdb called clonotypes with MiXCR, one entry per CDR3 protein. The sample has about 1.4 million distinct CDR3 sequences; 59% are singletons. The sequencing sample was made of blood. Receptors were obtained from a man between 18 and 35 years old in good health.

The rearrangement joins TRBV6-5 to TRBJ2-5; TRBD2 is a possible D gene (6 bases). Germline-derived CDR1 and CDR2 are MNHEY and SVGAGI. The CDR3 sequence is 15 residues long. Trimming removed 0 bases at V and 2 bases at J, with 10 bases between. DNA of the CDR3: TGTGCCAGCAGTTACTCAGGACTACCTCAAGAGACCCAGTACTTC. It is translated as CASSYSGLPQETQYF.

This clonotype has just one count. J is TRBJ2-5 and V is TRBV7-9, with D possibly matching TRBD2 (5 bases). The CDR3 totals 14 residues. CDR1 SEHNR and CDR2 FQNEAQ come from the germline V gene (reference sequence). Trimming pared 4 bases from V and 1 base from J, leaving 10 bases between. The CDR3 region is CASSSSLGQETQYF. In DNA form, the CDR3 reads TGTGCCAGCAGCTCTAGCTTGGGCCAAGAGACCCAGTACTTC.

This chain uses TRBV2 with TRBJ1-1; 10 bases map to TRBD1. The CDR3 extends over 15 amino acids. Germline V CDR1 and CDR2: SNHLY, FYNNEI. V lost 8 bases, J lost 3 bases, and 9 bases stayed unmatched. The CDR3 reads CASGGTGVRDTEAFF. In DNA, the CDR3 is TGTGCCAGCGGGGGGACAGGGGTAAGGGACACTGAAGCTTTCTTT.

The chain combines TRBV20-1 with TRBJ2-5; D gene uncertain. Germline CDR1 reads DFQATT; CDR2 reads SNEGSKA (reference sequence). Trimming removed 4 bases at V and 2 bases at J, with 14 bases between. The CDR3 spans 14 residues. CDR3 loop: CSAITIRVQETQYF. The CDR3, as DNA: TGCAGTGCTATTACAATTAGGGTGCAAGAGACCCAGTACTTC.

The V and J genes are TRBV29-1 and TRBJ1-5; tentative D call: TRBD1 (6 bases). Germline loops: CDR1 SQVTM, CDR2 ANQGSEA. The CDR3 extends over 13 amino acids. Trimming left V 4 bases short and J 9 bases short, with 16 bases between. The CDR3 spells CSVGRGASGPQHF. The CDR3 coding sequence is TGCAGCGTTGGGCGGGGGGCTTCGGGGCCCCAGCATTTT.

The table lists this clonotype with a count of one. This rearrangement joins TRBV25-1 to TRBJ1-1, with a weak D call TRBD1 (5 bases). This CDR3 contains 12 residues. V shed 2 bases and J shed 7 bases, with 8 bases lying between them. Germline V gene data show CDR1 as MGHDK and CDR2 as SYGVNS. The CDR3 is CASSERGHEAFF. The DNA of the CDR3 is TGTGCCAGCAGTGAAAGGGGCCATGAAGCTTTCTTT.

J is TRBJ2-1 and V is TRBV12-5, with no clear D. The germline CDR1 and CDR2 sequences are LGHNT and FRNRAP. Trimming took off 6 bases at V and 4 bases at J, with 7 bases between the two ends. The CDR3 totals 12 residues. The DNA for the CDR3 is TGTGCTAGTGGCCCGCTTTACAATGAGCAGTTCTTC. Its protein is CASGPLYNEQFF.

This clonotype was seen a handful of times. The chain links TRBV6-2 or TRBV6-3 to TRBJ2-7; D is ambiguous. The V gene lost 7 bases and the J gene lost 5 bases, with 21 bases spanning the gap. CDR1 is MNHEY, CDR2 SVGEGT, per germline. CDR3 length: 15 amino acids. The CDR3 loop is CASTETPGIADEQYF. CDR3 DNA: TGTGCCAGCACAGAAACTCCGGGTATCGCGGACGAGCAGTACTTC.

A few counts support this clonotype. This chain links TRBV29-1 with TRBJ2-6; D is ambiguous. The V end was cut by 4 bases, the J end by 1 base, with 11 bases between. The CDR3 sequence is 15 residues long. Per the germline V gene, CDR1 is SQVTM and CDR2 is ANQGSEA. The CDR3 reads CSVVSPGSGANVLTF. The CDR3 DNA reads as TGCAGCGTTGTTAGCCCGGGTTCTGGGGCCAACGTCCTGACTTTC.

This chain links TRBV20-1 with TRBJ1-4, with 8 bases matching TRBD1. V lost 1 base to trimming and J lost 7 bases; unmatched junction nucleotides: 5. CDR3 length: 14 amino acids. Germline CDR1 and CDR2: DFQATT and SNEGSKA (reference sequence). CDR3 nucleotides: TGCAGTGCTAGAGCTAGGACAGGGTTTGAAAAACTGTTTTTT. Protein product: CSARARTGFEKLFF.

The chain has TRBV11-3 and TRBJ2-1, with D possibly matching TRBD2 (5 bases). V was shortened by 3 bases and J by 9 bases, with 9 bases between the two germline ends. This CDR3 contains 12 residues. CDR1 is SGHNT, CDR2 YENEEA, per germline. Written as DNA, the CDR3 is TGTGCCAGCAGCTTGGTTGGGAGTGAGCAGTTCTTC. Translation: CASSLVGSEQFF.

The chain is built from TRBV20-1 and TRBJ1-2; D uncertain. Looked up from germline, CDR1 is DFQATT and CDR2 is SNEGSKA (reference sequence). V shed 3 bases and J shed 0 bases, with 8 bases lying between them. This CDR3 is 13 amino acids long. CDR3 sequence (DNA): TGCAGTGCTAGCCCCCCTACTAACTATGGCTACACCTTC. Translation gives CSASPPTNYGYTF.

This clonotype showed up just a few times. This chain connects TRBV20-1 to TRBJ1-1; 10 positions agree with TRBD1. Unmatched junction bases numbered 9, after V lost 2 bases and J lost 6 bases. CDR3 length equals 15 residues. CDR1 and CDR2 from the germline V gene are DFQATT and SNEGSKA (reference sequence). CDR3 DNA: TGCAGTGCTAGACCAACGACAGGGGGCTATGCTGAAGCTTTCTTT. Translation gives CSARPTTGGYAEAFF.

This clonotype was counted only a few times. The genes are TRBV10-3 and TRBJ2-7; D is undetermined. V was clipped by 5 bases and J by 0 bases, with 17 bases between them. Germline V lookup: CDR1 ENHRY, CDR2 SYGVKD. CDR3 length: 16 residues. CDR3 nucleotides: TGTGCCATCAGTAACCCACACGACGTTAGCTCCTACGAGCAGTACTTC. It encodes CAISNPHDVSSYEQYF.

The CDR3 DNA is TGCGCCAGCAGCTTGTTCGAGAATAATTCACCCCTCCACTTT. Its protein product is CASSLFENNSPLHF. This sequence joins TRBV5-1 and TRBJ1-6, with D unresolved. V lost 1 base, J lost 5 bases, and 7 bases lay in between. CDR1 and CDR2 (germline): SGHRS, YFSETQ. The CDR3 runs to 14 residues.

This clonotype was counted only a few times. This CDR3 is CAIARDSSYNEQFF. The CDR3 bases are TGTGCCATAGCCCGGGACAGCTCCTACAATGAGCAGTTCTTC. The gene calls are TRBV10-3 and TRBJ2-1, with 7 nucleotides matching TRBD1. Looked up from germline, CDR1 is ENHRY and CDR2 is SYGVKD. The CDR3 spans 14 residues. The J segment lost 0 bases and the V segment lost 9 bases, leaving 5 bases of the junction unmatched.

The chain couples TRBV20-1 to TRBJ2-5; D remains ambiguous. CDR1 is DFQATT and CDR2 is SNEGSKA in the germline V gene (reference sequence). V was pared by 4 bases and J by 11 bases, with 14 bases between. This CDR3 has 11 amino acids. In DNA form, the CDR3 reads TGCAGTGCTACCAATTACAATGAGCAGTACTTC. Protein: CSATNYNEQYF.

The V gene is TRBV4-2, the J gene TRBJ2-1; weak D call: TRBD2 (6 bases). This CDR3 has 15 residues. Germline loops: CDR1 LGHNA, CDR2 YNFKEQ. Trimming pared 4 bases from V and 5 bases from J, leaving 15 bases between. The DNA of the CDR3 is TGTGCCAGCAGCCCCGTTGGCGCGGGGAACAATGAGCAGTTCTTC. Translated, it gives CASSPVGAGNNEQFF.

This chain links TRBV5-1 with TRBJ2-1; D gene uncertain. The CDR3 is 11 residues long. Trimming shortened V by 6 bases and J by 7 bases, and 8 bases separated the two germline ends. CDR1 SGHRS and CDR2 YFSETQ come from the germline V gene. DNA of the CDR3: TGCGCCAGCACAGTCAGAAATGAGCAGTTCTTC. Translated: CASTVRNEQFF.

This clonotype was found once. V gene TRBV2 combines with J gene TRBJ2-7; TRBD1 aligns across 8 bases. The CDR3 has 15 amino acids. Germline loops: CDR1 SNHLY, CDR2 FYNNEI. Trimming took 6 bases from V and 4 from J; bases not matched to a gene: 11. The CDR3 is CASRRDRTMEYEQYF. The CDR3 coding sequence is TGTGCCAGCAGACGGGACAGGACGATGGAATACGAGCAGTACTTC.

This clonotype was observed a few times. V and J are TRBV4-1 and TRBJ2-3; D may be TRBD1 (7 bases). The CDR3 runs to 16 residues. Deletions cut 2 bases from V and 3 bases from J, with 15 bases between. From germline, CDR1 is MGHRA and CDR2 YSYEKL. The CDR3 reads CASSQSQGGPTDTQYF. In DNA, the CDR3 is TGCGCCAGCAGCCAATCTCAGGGGGGACCGACAGATACGCAGTATTTT.

The V and J genes are TRBV4-2 and TRBJ2-5, with TRBD2 matching over 13 bases. Near its end, the DNA agrees better with TRBJ2-7, so the J call may be wrong. The CDR3 totals 19 residues. Germline CDR1 reads LGHNA; CDR2 reads YNFKEQ. The DNA for the CDR3 is TGTGCCAGCAGCCAAGAGCCGGGACTAGCGGGATCCGTCGTTTACGAGCAGTACTTC. Translating it yields CASSQEPGLAGSVVYEQYF.

The chain has TRBV3-1 and TRBJ2-1; TRBD2 matches 7 bases. J was trimmed by 0 bases and V by 8 bases; bases with no gene match: 4. The CDR3 is made up of 14 amino acids. Germline loops: CDR1 LGHDT, CDR2 YNNKEL (reference sequence). The CDR3: CASGGRPSYNEQFF. CDR3 coding DNA: TGTGCCAGCGGCGGGAGACCCTCCTACAATGAGCAGTTCTTC.

This rearrangement joins TRBV15 to TRBJ1-2, with D possibly being TRBD1 (6 bases). This CDR3 region has 16 residues. Germline CDR1 reads LNHNV; CDR2 reads YYDKDF (reference sequence). The V end lost 1 base, the J end lost 0 bases, and 12 bases lay between the germline ends. As DNA, the CDR3 is TGTGCCACCAGCAGAGTTACCGGGACATCTAACTATGGCTACACCTTC. The encoded protein is CATSRVTGTSNYGYTF.